The entry that follows covers one T cell receptor beta chain sequence. The antigen it binds to is not known. Base-call qualities are not available, and no considerably larger clone is one nucleotide away. V is shortened by 4 bases, J by 5 bases, and the region joining them spans 12 bases. The CDR3 spans 14 residues, from the cysteine through the phenylalanine. Of all the DNA, just the CDR3 is kept, 42 bases in frame from base 1. Taken from the germline V gene, the CDR1 and CDR2 loops are SGHRS and YFSETQ. This sample was taken from a study of cytomegalovirus exposure and HLA in healthy donors (dated by TCRdb to the late 2010s). A note on the overall study: An earlier analysis of several hundred of the donors reported 250 to 300 Gb of sequence data and some 120 million unique TCR beta sequences from about 200 million T cells. The study was designed to test whether signatures of past pathogen exposure could be identified by cataloging public T cell receptors. All discovery cohort repertoires had been generated on a single sequencing platform. Of the roughly 400 genotyped donors, approximately 83% fell in the genetic ancestry cluster associated with self-reported Caucasian donors. Along with the roughly 700-subject first cohort, a separate validation cohort of 120 different subjects was used. HLA typing covered class I and class II loci at four-digit resolution. An earlier analysis of roughly 580 of the donors used high-throughput TCR beta sequencing to judge whether each TCR beta V gene segment behaved as functional or pseudogenic. The later analysis used no new phenotypic data to find candidate immune exposures, relying instead on TCR beta sequences and their occurrence across donors. The study combined high-throughput TCR immunosequencing, statistical association of individual TCRs with disease status, and machine learning to predict cytomegalovirus infection status. Among 398 genotyped donors of the cohort, an average of roughly 230,000 unique TCR beta nucleotide sequences was sequenced per donor, of which 15% to 20% were non-productive. A later analysis re-analyzed previously published TCR beta repertoires from about 600 donors and added high-resolution HLA genotyping to study TCR occurrence patterns. A later genetic analysis took genome-wide SNP genotypes for about 65% of the roughly 670 donors and used that subset as a discovery cohort. Typing coverage varied by locus: about 620-630 donors for A, B, C, DRB1 and DQB1; roughly 560 for DQA1; about 570 for DPA1; roughly 450 for DPB1. The study profiled the T cell repertoires of some 610 subjects by immunosequencing and related them to cytomegalovirus serostatus. Donor age, sex, ethnicity and CMV serostatus were collected together with the repertoire data. Roughly five DR-DQ haplotypes were treated as single units for association and clustering because of strong linkage in the cohort. Roughly 290 gigabases of sequencing data and 70 million to 100 million unique TCR sequences made up an early release that covered 500 to 700 HLA-typed donors. Study-wide conclusions, independent of this receptor: Compared with equally common non-associated chains, HLA-associated TCR beta chains in a later analysis were more clonally expanded and had lower generation probabilities. In a later analysis, several top co-occurrence clusters were reported to appear linked to parvovirus B19, influenza, CMV and Epstein-Barr virus. The authors suggested that the approach could potentially be extended to other disease states and immunological phenotypes. In a later analysis, the rate of TCR association differed among HLA loci, with DRB1 alleles having the most associated TCRs and HLA-C alleles having the fewest. Some IMGT-functional V segments, including TRBV6-2 and TRBV6-3, could not be distinguished by the 87-base-pair reads and were therefore excluded. Because counts were too low, some 17 rarely observed V segments, including chromosome 9 orphons, were left out of the earlier analysis of 500 to 650 of the donors. When HLA alleles, especially DR and DQ, strongly co-occurred, TCR associations were difficult to assign to individual alleles. A later genetic analysis reported fewer N-insertions in productive TCRs among donors in an Asian-associated ancestry cluster than the roughly 700-donor mean. Most TCR sequences were observed very rarely across donors, whereas some public TCRs were present in many individuals. Linkage disequilibrium might explain the correlated functional status among segregating V segments, but an unknown experimental factor could not be excluded. A few of the identified cytomegalovirus-associated TCR beta chains were confirmed in vitro to be specific for cytomegalovirus antigens. This cohort had only TCR beta chains sequenced, and the lack of alpha or paired-chain data limited which features could be detected. A further reported finding was that TCR beta sequences accurately predicted the HLA-A and HLA-B alleles for most subjects in the first cohort. A cluster of highly shared sequence variants was judged likely to represent a technical artifact of the sequencing pipeline. The presence/absence analyses assumed that sequencing depth was roughly uniform across donors, and that assumption may not be true. In an earlier analysis of 587 of the donors, most TCR beta V segments appeared in productive rearrangements about 87% or about 30% of the time, broadly matching IMGT annotations. An association between a missense DCLRE1C variant and V-gene and J-gene trimming of TCR beta chains was found in a later genetic analysis and replicated in an independent cohort. Most CMV-associated TCR beta chains appeared to be HLA-restricted in a later analysis, and the HLA associations seemed to be driven largely by CMV exposure. Specific HLA alleles were associated with 16,951 TCR beta sequences at a false discovery rate of 0.05 in a later analysis. The study gave a list of about 170 TCR beta chains associated with cytomegalovirus. Because HLA typing was missing for some donors at each locus, association tests included only the typed subset. The only immune exposure information available for the cohort was CMV serostatus. The classifier was reported to diagnose cytomegalovirus status with high specificity and sensitivity in both the original cohort and the validation cohort.

In total, around 600 healthy bone marrow donors made up the cohort. All cohort members were sampled while nominally healthy, although unrecorded immune exposures were likely present. The donor tested CMV seropositive, placing the donor among the approximately 290 seropositive members of the cohort. Every donor gave a peripheral blood sample, and the peripheral blood mononuclear cells from that sample were used for TCR beta sequencing. Genomic DNA was extracted from the blood cell samples with the Qiagen DNeasy Blood Extraction Kit. Library prep was done by the immunoSEQ multiplex PCR assay. A mixture of 60 forward primers for TCR Vbeta segments and 13 reverse primers for TCR Jbeta segments was used in the multiplex PCR. Amplification of the CDR3 region of rearranged TCR beta genes was performed with a multiplex PCR assay on genomic DNA. The amplified TCR beta libraries were sequenced on the Illumina HiSeq System as 87-base-pair reads. As for the original processing: A later analysis counted about 80 million unique TCR beta chains across the 550 to 700 repertoires, and some 11 million of these chains were shared by at least two donors. Raw reads were error-corrected and collapsed into unique sequences by a nearest-neighbor algorithm in which closely related sequences were merged to remove PCR and sequencing errors. CDR3 sequences were aligned to IMGT reference sequences to assign V, D and J gene segments. For a sequence to be retained, at least a six-nucleotide match to both a V gene segment and a J gene segment was required. A rearrangement counted as productive if the CDR3 had no stop codons and remained in frame with V and J, and every other rearrangement counted as non-productive. Following IMGT convention, CDR3 was defined as the stretch from the second conserved V-encoded cysteine to the conserved J-encoded phenylalanine. In an earlier analysis of more than 550 of the donors, sequences lacking an unambiguous match to a single V gene segment were excluded. An earlier analysis of around 600 of the donors classified V segments as functional when productive rearrangements were above 56.7% and as segregating when the standard deviation between donors was above 5%. A statistical classification framework was developed to diagnose cytomegalovirus status using the catalog of TCR beta chain sequences. In a later analysis, TCR nucleotide sequences were compared against IMGT/GENE-DB human TR gene sequences so that V and J genes could be assigned. The TCRdist pipeline was used in a later analysis to assign CDR3 sequences and most-parsimonious VDJ recombination scenarios. In a later analysis, each TCR beta chain was defined by its CDR3 amino acid sequence together with its V-gene family, and reads without a unique V-gene family were excluded. As a way to deal with suspected cross-contamination and a sequencing artifact, a later analysis dropped approximately 570 nucleotide sequences that were highly shared and had low generation probability. In a later analysis, a clonal expansion index for each public chain was calculated from normalized within-repertoire ranks of inferred template counts. Generation probabilities in a later analysis came from a VDJ recombination model fitted to out-of-frame rearrangements, and those results were checked against IGoR. A later analysis scored TCR-TCR, TCR-HLA and TCR-CMV co-occurrence with hypergeometric tests, applying a repertoire-size bias correction to TCR pairs. False discovery rates were estimated in a later analysis by permuting HLA or CMV assignments 20 times. In a later analysis, co-occurring TCRs were grouped using DBSCAN, with TCRdist sequence similarity added in when clustering inside HLA-allele-positive subsets. For co-occurrence clustering, repertoires with fewer than 30,000 or more than 120,000 public chains were excluded, along with about five repertoires with anomalous nucleotide sharing. TCRdb obtained this table from immuneACCESS and retained in-frame rearrangements with V and J assigned. These tables miss some clones; where compared with another copy, unresolved V genes account for less than half of the shortfall, and the remainder is unexplained. That table supplies the V and J calls and clone size; D and trimming were determined from the DNA. The sample contains 150,000 to 200,000 clones, around three quarters of them found a single time. The ten largest clonotypes hold approximately 14% of the sample.

The sample consisted of PBMCs. The sequence was obtained from a woman younger than 45 in good health and CMV-seropositive. The V and J genes are TRBV5-1 and TRBJ2-2; the D gene cannot be named for sure. The bases read TGCGCCAGCAGCCCCGCTCCGGTTACCGGGGAGCTGTTTTTT. It translates to CASSPAPVTGELFF.